The present T cell receptor (beta chain) was sequenced within a study of Graves' ophthalmopathy and Graves' hyperthyroidism. Trimming shortened V by 1 base and J by 3 bases, and 10 bases separated the two germline ends. Per germline, CDR1 MDHEN and CDR2 SYDVKM. This CDR3 is 14 amino acids long. RNA transcripts yielded amplified TCR beta CDR3 regions. An initial RT-PCR round employing HTBI primers preceded a second-round multiplex PCR. TCRdb called the multiplex PCR reads again in MiXCR, with one record for every CDR3 protein. The sample has approximately 500,000 distinct CDR3 sequences; under 15% are singletons. There are many counts of this clonotype.

This TCR was recovered from a woman in her 30s with Graves' ophthalmopathy. V and J are TRBV28 and TRBJ2-7; D is uncertain. The source material was blood. CDR3 coding DNA: TGTGCCAGCAGTTTATATTCAGAAGGCTACGAGCAGTACTTC. Protein sequence: CASSLYSEGYEQYF.